This entry describes one TCR beta chain. The data are from a study of long-term antiretroviral therapy in people with HIV. Researchers ran immunoSEQ v3.0 at survey level. Profiling relied on immunoSEQ multiplex PCR, and the TCRdb table lists in-frame clones only, not all of them. Found here are tens of thousands of clones, around 85% of them singletons; the top ten hold around 5%. CDR3 length: 18 amino acids. V lost 3 bases and J lost 0, with 18 bases in between. Germline-derived CDR1 and CDR2 are SNHLY and FYNNEI. The specimen comprised unsorted PBMCs, sampled 1.5 years after starting antiretroviral therapy. The receptor's source is a man in his late teens or twenties with HIV. V is TRBV2 and J is TRBJ2-4; a weak D match, TRBD2 (5 bases). This CDR3 reads CASSDLVSGSVAKNIQYF. Written as DNA, the CDR3 is TGTGCCAGCAGTGACTTAGTATCGGGATCGGTAGCCAAAAACATTCAGTACTTC.